This TCR beta chain was recorded in a study of shared clonotypes between healthy human individuals (dated by TCRdb to 2019 to 2021). Background for the entire study: A couple of women and a few men aged 18 to 49 years were included in the cohort. To increase sequencing depth and limit assay-specific biases, different laboratories used diverse techniques to prepare libraries and sequence TCR repertoires. To estimate repertoire size and how much clonotypes are shared between individuals, the study performed deep sequencing of blood TCR repertoires from a few healthy adults. Leukapheresis yielded between about 0.85 and 10 billion PBMCs per donor. Overall study results and their limits: The genetic and exposure-history diversity represented was limited by the small number of donors. Pairwise subsampling indicated that sequencing depth was expected to affect the degree of clonotype sharing among donors. Only blood was sampled, and tissue TCR repertoires likely differ from those in blood.

Using the deep immunoSEQ assay, multiplex PCR amplified TCR CDR3 regions from genomic DNA. For each cell subset, the extracted genomic DNA was distributed evenly across all wells of several immunoSEQ 96-well plates, and each plate served as one replicate. Each replicate PCR for unsorted PBMC received roughly 300 ng genomic DNA, equal to approximately 30,000 T cell genomes. Ten immunoSEQ deep assay plates were used to sequence the unsorted PBMC genomic DNA. Purified libraries were quantified with a Qubit 3.0 fluorometer, sized on a Bioanalyzer 2100, and re-quantified with the KAPA Library Quantification kit. A separate single-read 150-cycle Illumina NextSeq 550 flow cell was used to sequence each immunoSEQ 96-well plate. On the study's bioinformatics: Because only junctional sequences without quality scores were contained in the immunoSEQ output, filtering matching that applied to full-length reads could not be performed. Sequences were annotated with PyIR, a Python wrapper for IgBLAST v1.9, using IMGT germline references to assign V/J genes and CDR3. Reads were filtered out if the reads had weak V/J assignments (E-value above 1e-6), no CDR3, stop codons, out-of-frame junctions, or ambiguous translated residues. V3J clonotypes were defined by identical inferred V gene, J gene, and CDR3 amino acid sequence. Percentage overlap between repertoires was calculated by dividing the number of shared unique clonotypes by the size of the smaller repertoire. RTK rarefaction, the Chao1 estimator, and Recon v2.1 estimates of unobserved clonotypes were used to assess repertoire richness. TCRdb took this table from immuneACCESS and kept in-frame rearrangements with V and J called. Such tables lack part of the clones; where checked against another copy, unresolved V genes explain under half of the gap, and the rest is unexplained. V, J and clone size reflect that table, while D and trimming were determined from the DNA. For this sample the table gives approximately 500,000 clones, of which roughly 80% were detected only once. Around 11% of the sample comes from the top ten.

The donors were healthy, HIV-negative adults with no recently reported acute infections or vaccinations. Only Caucasian adults living in Nashville, Tennessee, USA were represented among the donors. For unsorted samples, some 100 million PBMCs were counted, and genomic DNA was extracted using the QIAamp DNA Blood Mini kit. Blood was obtained by leukapheresis, after which PBMCs were separated by Ficoll-Histopaque density gradient centrifugation and cryopreserved in liquid nitrogen vapor phase. This clone occurred a few times. It has no known antigen specificity. One base away there is no much larger clone; base qualities are not given. Reading from cysteine to phenylalanine, the CDR3 counts 15 amino acids. Solely the CDR3 DNA is kept, with 45 bases framed from the first base. The germline V gene specifies SNHLY as CDR1 and FYNNEI as CDR2. Trimming costs V 4 bases and J 6 bases, and their ends lie 15 bases apart.

This TCR came from a woman aged 40 to 49 in good health. Some clones in this sample may be carry-over from other donors' samples. This receptor chain uses TRBV2 and TRBJ2-2; the D call is possibly TRBD1 or TRBD2, each sharing 5 bases. Sequencing used PBMCs. The sequence in DNA is TGTGCCAGCAGTGTAGTGGGAGTGGGGGCCGGGGAGCTGTTTTTT. This is translated as CASSVVGVGAGELFF.